The clone carrying this TCR beta chain was counted ten times or more. Its antigen is unknown. TCRdb called the 5' RACE reads again in MiXCR, with one record for every CDR3 protein. The sample lists 690,000 or so distinct CDR3 sequences; roughly 6.2% were seen once. The data were taken from a study of identical twins. Points from the study as a whole: Whereas memory repertoires showed no such difference, abundant cord blood beta clonotypes carried fewer insertions.

V was pared by 6 bases and J by 5 bases, with 7 bases of the junction left unmatched. This CDR3 region has 15 residues. The chain links TRBV12-3 or TRBV12-4 to TRBJ2-2, with 9 bases fitting TRBD2. Sequences were obtained from naive T cells sorted from blood. The source is a man between 18 and 29 years old in good health. CDR3 loop: CASSPGLAGTGELFF. As DNA, the CDR3 is TGTGCCAGCAGCCCTGGGCTAGCGGGGACCGGGGAGCTGTTTTTT.